The subject of this entry is one T cell receptor (beta chain). Its antigen remains unidentified. Using immunoSEQ multiplex PCR, the repertoire was profiled, and TCRdb retains in-frame clones only, with some absent. The repertoire holds 99,000 or so clones, with 85% to 95% as singletons. This CDR3 comprises 18 residues. The entry originates in a study of OX40 agonist ivuxolimab in advanced cancers. Study-wide background: It was permissible to have had prior anti-PD-1, anti-PD-L1 or anti-CTLA-4 therapy, and under 45% had some.

Study findings and constraints: On average, a greater number of expanded clones characterised CD8+ T cells relative to CD4+. At doses 0.1 to 3.0 mg/kg, CD4+ and CD8+ clones expanded.

The chain links TRBV21-1 to TRBJ2-3; the table's D gene call, TRBD1, was not cross checked with the DNA. TRBV21-1 is recorded as a pseudogene. The source is an adult with an advanced solid tumor such as melanoma, head and neck, liver or kidney cancer. The input for sequencing was CD4+ or CD8+ T cells sorted from blood, taken in a trial of the OX40 agonist ivuxolimab. CDR3 sequence: CASTPKGSEWPSTDTQYF. The CDR3 DNA reads as TGTGCCAGCACCCCAAAGGGGTCGGAATGGCCTAGCACAGATACGCAGTATTTT.